The rows below give T cell receptor beta chains drawn from one sample of a study of radiotherapy plus CTLA-4 blockade in lung cancer. Profiled with immunoSEQ multiplex PCR; TCRdb holds only in-frame clones, not every one. The table includes tens of thousands of clones, around 80% detected once. Sequenced here: peripheral blood, sampled from a patient treated with radiotherapy plus ipilimumab. Source of these receptors: a human donor with non-small cell lung cancer who had a complete response to radiotherapy plus ipilimumab. The CDR3 runs from the conserved cysteine through the conserved F or W. A D gene is named only where the DNA matches it firmly. Clone size is shown for a subset of rows, as once, few, many or a class of expanded clone.

size,V,J,D,DNA,CDR3
.,TRBV19,TRBJ1-5,.,TGTGCCAGTAGGGACAGCAGAATTATCAGGCCCCAGCATTTT,CASRDSRIIRPQHF
.,TRBV2,TRBJ1-5,.,TGTGCCAGCAGTGAAAGCGGCCCCCAGCATTTT,CASSESGPQHF
.,TRBV6-6,TRBJ2-1,TRBD2,TGTGCCAGCGGGACTAGCGGGGCCAATGAGCAGTTCTTC,CASGTSGANEQFF
.,TRBV19,TRBJ1-2,TRBD1,TGTGCCAGTAGTACTAAGGGACAGGGGAGCTATGGCTACACCTTC,CASSTKGQGSYGYTF
.,TRBV5-5,TRBJ1-4,.,TGTGCCAGCAGCTTGTTGGGCAGCACGAATGAAAAACTGTTTTTT,CASSLLGSTNEKLFF
.,TRBV25-1,TRBJ1-3,TRBD1,TGTGCCAGCAGTGCACAGGGGAGCTCTGGAAACACCATATATTTT,CASSAQGSSGNTIYF
few,TRBV13,TRBJ1-1,.,TGTGCCAGCAGCCGGGAGGTGGGAATGAACACTGAAGCTTTCTTT,CASSREVGMNTEAFF
.,TRBV6-5,TRBJ2-7,.,TGTGCCAGCAGTCGGACTGGACCCTACGAGCAGTACTTC,CASSRTGPYEQYF
.,TRBV5-4,TRBJ2-4,TRBD1,TGTGCCAGCAGCTCGACAGGGGAAGACAAAAACATTCAGTACTTC,CASSSTGEDKNIQYF
once,TRBV5-1,TRBJ1-1,TRBD1,TGCGCCAGCAGCTGGACAGGGGGCTTTGAAGCTTTCTTT,CASSWTGGFEAFF
.,TRBV6-5,TRBJ2-3,TRBD2,TGTGCCACCTCCCCGGGGGGTACGCAGTATTTT,CATSPGGTQYF
.,TRBV19,TRBJ1-4,TRBD1,TGTGCCAGTAGTATAGATCAGTCAGGGGGACATGAAAAACTGTTTTTT,CASSIDQSGGHEKLFF
.,TRBV19,TRBJ2-1,.,TGTGCCAGTAGAAGTAGTTCGGGTGAGCAGTTCTTC,CASRSSSGEQFF
.,TRBV5-1,TRBJ1-1,TRBD1,TGCGCCAGCAGCTTGTCAAGACCCAGGGGGAGCACTGAAGCTTTCTTT,CASSLSRPRGSTEAFF
.,TRBV19,TRBJ1-5,.,TGTGCCAGTAGTATAGATCACAGAAGCTTAATAGTTCGGCCCCAGCATTTT,CASSIDHRSLIVRPQHF
few,TRBV7-6,TRBJ2-2,.,TGTGCCAGCAGCTTAGAGGTAGCGAGGGAGCTGTTTTTT,CASSLEVARELFF
.,TRBV18,TRBJ1-5,.,TGTGCCAGCTCACCAGGGGCTAGCAATCAGCCCCAGCATTTT,CASSPGASNQPQHF
.,TRBV7-8,TRBJ2-5,TRBD2,TGTGCCAGCAGCTCCCTAGCGGGGGGGGGTGGGACCCAGTACTTC,CASSSLAGGGGTQYF
once,TRBV15,TRBJ2-1,.,TGTGCCACCAGCAGAGGAACTTCGAGCGGCCGCTTCCGCGATGAGCAGTTCTTC,CATSRGTSSGRFRDEQFF
.,TRBV7-6,TRBJ1-2,TRBD1,TGTGCCAGCAGCTCGGGGACAGACCGCGCTAACTATGGCTACACCTTC,CASSSGTDRANYGYTF
.,TRBV6-1,TRBJ1-5,.,TGTGCCAGCAGTGAACGGAGTCCATATAGCAATCAGCCCCAGCATTTT,CASSERSPYSNQPQHF
.,TRBV19,TRBJ1-5,TRBD1,TGTGCCAGTAGTATCCTCGACAGGGGCCGCAATCAGCCCCAGCATTTT,CASSILDRGRNQPQHF
.,TRBV19,TRBJ1-1,.,TGTGCCAGTAGTTCTAGACTAGGTTGGACTGAAGCTTTCTTT,CASSSRLGWTEAFF
.,TRBV7-9,TRBJ1-2,.,TGTGCCAGCAGCTTAGAGGCAGGGAACAACTATGGCTACACCTTC,CASSLEAGNNYGYTF
.,TRBV27,TRBJ1-1,.,TGTGCCAGCAGTTACGGGGGACACACTGAAGCTTTCTTT,CASSYGGHTEAFF
.,TRBV7-9,TRBJ1-4,.,TGTGCCAGCAGCTCTTCCGGCGGAGCCCGTAATGAAAAACTGTTTTTT,CASSSSGGARNEKLFF
.,TRBV5-5,TRBJ2-7,.,TGTGCCAGCAGCATTACAGGGTTTGACGAGCAGTACTTC,CASSITGFDEQYF